Below are 6 T cell receptor beta chains sequenced from a single sample in a study of T cell responses to AZD1222 COVID-19 vaccine. Here immunoSEQ multiplex PCR was the method, and the copy in TCRdb shows in-frame clones only, minus some. The repertoire consists of over 100,000 clones, with over 85% occurring once and the leading ten covering 8.4%. Sequenced here: peripheral blood, sampled on day 0 of AZD1222 vaccination. All receptors come from an adult in good health.

This clone has only a few counts. CDR3 bases: TGTGCCAGCAGCTTGACTAGCGGGAGTGTAGGCGAGCAGTACTTC. It specifies CASSLTSGSVGEQYF. V gene TRBV5-4 combines with J gene TRBJ2-7; 11 bases align to TRBD2. J lost 6 bases, V lost 1 base, and 6 bases had no gene match. The CDR3 spans 15 residues. Germline CDR1 and CDR2: SGHNT and YYREEE (reference sequence).

The chain has TRBV27 and TRBJ2-7; D tentatively reads TRBD1 or TRBD2 (5 bases each). Germline V gene lookup returns CDR1 MNHEY and CDR2 SMNVEV (reference sequence). The germline V and J ends were trimmed by 7 bases and 0 bases, with 16 bases remaining between them. The CDR3 consists of 15 residues. The CDR3 region has the DNA TGTGCCAGCATCCGCAGGGACGGGTTCTCCTACGAGCAGTACTTC. It yields the protein CASIRRDGFSYEQYF.

V usage is TRBV5-4 and J usage is TRBJ2-7, with no clear D. Looked up from germline, CDR1 is SGHNT and CDR2 is YYREEE (reference sequence). Trimming removed 1 base at V and 0 bases at J, with 5 bases between. The CDR3 runs 13 residues. CDR3 in DNA: TGTGCCAGCAGCTTGATTGGCTCCTACGAGCAGTACTTC. Protein: CASSLIGSYEQYF. Variable domain in full (rest from reference TRBV5-4 and TRBJ2-7): ETGVTQSPTHLIKTRGQQVTLRCSSQSGHNTVSWYQQALGQGPQFIFQYYREEENGRGNFPPRFSGLQFPNYSSELNVNALELDDSALYLCASSLIGSYEQYFGPGTRLTVT.

The chain is built from TRBV5-1 and TRBJ1-2; D not resolved. From germline, CDR1 is SGHRS and CDR2 YFSETQ. This CDR3 is 13 amino acids long. V was clipped by 6 bases and J by 1 base, with 10 bases between them. The CDR3 DNA follows: TGCGCCAGCAAAGTAAGGTTTAACTATGGCTACACCTTC. It yields the protein CASKVRFNYGYTF.

The V gene is TRBV19, the J gene TRBJ1-2, with a tentative D call TRBD1 (6 bases). The CDR3 extends over 14 amino acids. Germline assignment: CDR1 LNHDA and CDR2 SQIVND (reference sequence). Deletions cut 5 bases from V and 1 base from J, with 11 bases between. The CDR3 nucleotides read TGTGCCAGTAGTCGGACAGAAGTTAACTATGGCTACACCTTC. As protein: CASSRTEVNYGYTF.

This sequence joins TRBV4-1 and TRBJ2-2; either TRBD1 or TRBD2 may fit D (5 bases each). CDR3 length: 16 residues. The ends were cut back, 2 bases at V and 2 bases at J, with 12 bases in the middle. CDR1 and CDR2 from the germline V gene are MGHRA and YSYEKL. CDR3: CASSQPPGTNTGELFF. In DNA, the CDR3 is TGCGCCAGCAGCCAACCCCCCGGGACCAACACCGGGGAGCTGTTTTTT.